Listed here are 18 T cell receptor beta chains from one sample, sequenced in a study of cytomegalovirus exposure and HLA in healthy donors. Primers: 60 Vbeta forward and 13 Jbeta reverse. TCRdb's table, derived via immunoSEQ multiplex PCR, lists solely in-frame clones and lacks some. The table lists some 160,000 clones, roughly 79% of them singletons, with about 1.7% in the top ten. Sequenced: PBMCs. These receptors originate from a young woman in good health and CMV-seronegative.

This clone has only a few counts. The rearrangement uses TRBV7-3 and TRBJ1-1; D call uncertain. This CDR3 spans 12 amino acids. CDR1 is SGHTA and CDR2 is FQGTGA in the germline V gene. The V end was cut by 8 bases, the J end by 1 base, with 8 bases between. The CDR3 is CASGGKNTEAFF. In DNA form, the CDR3 reads TGTGCCAGCGGAGGAAAGAACACTGAAGCTTTCTTT. Full variable domain (rest looked up from reference TRBV7-3 and TRBJ1-1): GAGVSQTPSNKVTEKGKYVELRCDPISGHTALYWYRQSLGQGPEFLIYFQGTGAADDSGLPNDRFFAVRPEGSVSTLKIQRTERGDSAVYLCASGGKNTEAFFGQGTRLTVV.

V and J are TRBV14 and TRBJ1-1; D possibly corresponds to TRBD1 (6 bases). Trimming took 0 bases from V and 3 from J, leaving 14 bases between them. From germline, CDR1 is SGHDN and CDR2 FVKESK. The CDR3 length is 16 residues. This chain's CDR3 is CASSQDLGAGDTEAFF. For the CDR3, the DNA is TGTGCCAGCAGCCAAGATTTGGGGGCCGGGGACACTGAAGCTTTCTTT.

The genes are TRBV29-1 and TRBJ1-1, with 12 bases identical to TRBD1. This CDR3 contains 14 residues. Per the germline V gene, CDR1 is SQVTM and CDR2 is ANQGSEA. V was clipped by 7 bases and J by 6 bases; unmatched bases: 9. The CDR3 reads CSAGTGGRGPEAFF. The CDR3 coding sequence is TGCAGCGCTGGGACAGGGGGCCGGGGTCCTGAAGCTTTCTTT.

The rearrangement joins TRBV30 to TRBJ2-1, with D perhaps matching TRBD2 (7 bases). V dropped 3 bases and J dropped 3 bases, with 15 bases sitting between them. The germline gives CDR1 GTSNPN, CDR2 SVGIG (reference sequence). The CDR3 is 15 residues long. CDR3 residues: CAWRRGGANYNEQFF. DNA of the CDR3: TGTGCCTGGAGAAGAGGGGGGGCTAACTACAATGAGCAGTTCTTC.

The CDR3 sequence: CAWTKGRGGSVDTQYF. Written as DNA, the CDR3 is TGTGCCTGGACGAAGGGGCGGGGGGGTTCAGTTGATACGCAGTATTTT. V and J are TRBV30 and TRBJ2-3; 9 nucleotides align to TRBD2. In germline, CDR1 is GTSNPN, CDR2 SVGIG (reference sequence). The CDR3 has 16 residues. Trimming removed 4 bases from V and 6 bases from J; junction bases left unmatched: 14.

This sequence joins TRBV29-1 and TRBJ1-2; D call uncertain. V lost 7 bases to trimming and J lost 9 bases, with 18 bases between them. This CDR3 spans 12 amino acids. Germline V gives CDR1 SQVTM, CDR2 ANQGSEA. Here the CDR3 reads CSAERRQGRYTF. The CDR3 region has the DNA TGCAGCGCAGAACGAAGACAAGGCCGCTACACCTTC.

The J gene is TRBJ1-4, the V gene TRBV14; the D is unclear. The CDR3 length is 16 residues. Trimming removed 1 base at V and 1 base at J, with 10 bases between. Germline V gene data show CDR1 as SGHDN and CDR2 as FVKESK. The CDR3 reads CASSQARGRTNEKLFF. The CDR3 DNA is TGTGCCAGCAGCCAAGCTCGGGGTCGAACTAATGAAAAACTGTTTTTT.

In regard to this clone: Relative to the germline gene, one junction end is altered; a read error may explain this. Other DNA sequences in this sample translate to the same CDR3. This chain joins TRBV13 and TRBJ1-1; 7 nucleotides line up with TRBD1. The CDR3 extends over 14 amino acids. CDR1 is PRHDT and CDR2 is FYEKMQ in the germline V gene (reference sequence). CDR3 in amino acids: CASSLGAWGQKAFF. The CDR3 DNA reads as TGTGCCAGCAGCTTAGGAGCCTGGGGACAGAAAGCTTTCTTC.

CDR3 nucleotides: TGTGCCAGCAGCGTAGGCGATGGACAGTACTACGAGCAGTACTTC. Translating it yields CASSVGDGQYYEQYF. The rearrangement joins TRBV9 to TRBJ2-7; the D gene is possibly TRBD1 (6 bases). Germline loops: CDR1 SGDLS, CDR2 YYNGEE. The ends were cut back, 0 bases at V and 3 bases at J, with 13 bases in the middle. This CDR3 contains 15 residues.

The chain links TRBV2 to TRBJ2-2; 10 nucleotides match TRBD2. This CDR3 is built from 15 residues. Germline CDR1 SNHLY, CDR2 FYNNEI. The trim removed 1 base at V and 6 bases at J, leaving 2 bases unmatched. The CDR3: CASSEERGGPGELFF. DNA of the CDR3: TGTGCCAGCAGTGAAGAGCGGGGGGGCCCCGGGGAGCTGTTTTTT.

The chain combines TRBV6-1 with TRBJ2-7; 12 nucleotides line up with TRBD2. With V trimmed by 4 bases and J by 3 bases, 10 bases remained unmatched. This CDR3 has 17 residues. Germline CDR1 reads MNHNS; CDR2 reads SASEGT. The CDR3 DNA sequence: TGTGCCAGCAGTGCCGGACTAGCGGGAAGATCAGGCTACGAGCAGTACTTC. Translating it yields CASSAGLAGRSGYEQYF.

In this sample, this clone turned up a few times. This chain connects TRBV9 to TRBJ2-1; D remains unclear. Trimming shortened V by 1 base and J by 10 bases, and 9 bases separated the two germline ends. Germline CDR1 is SGDLS and CDR2 is YYNGEE. The CDR3 extends over 12 amino acids. CDR3 sequence: CASSVSAGEQFF. Here the CDR3 DNA reads TGTGCCAGCAGCGTATCAGCAGGCGAGCAGTTCTTC.

The CDR3 is CAWRRDNPYEQYF. The CDR3 region has the DNA TGTGCCTGGAGACGGGACAATCCTTACGAGCAGTACTTC. This sequence joins TRBV30 and TRBJ2-7; TRBD1 is a possible D gene (6 bases). Germline CDR1 and CDR2: GTSNPN and SVGIG (reference sequence). The germline V and J ends were trimmed by 3 bases and 4 bases, with 13 bases remaining between them. The CDR3 runs to 13 residues. Full variable domain (outside the CDR3, taken from reference TRBV30 and TRBJ2-7): SQTIHQWPATLVQPVGSPLSLECTVEGTSNPNLYWYRQAAGRGLQLLFYSVGIGQISSEVPQNLSASRPQDRQFILSSKKLLLSDSGFYLCAWRRDNPYEQYFGPGTRLTVT.

The gene calls are TRBV19 and TRBJ1-6; the D gene is possibly TRBD1 (5 bases). V was shortened by 5 bases and J by 7 bases, with 12 bases between the two germline ends. The CDR3 is 14 amino acids. The germline gives CDR1 LNHDA, CDR2 SQIVND (reference sequence). The CDR3 loop is CASSSTGGNSPLHF. CDR3 bases: TGTGCCAGTAGTTCCACCGGGGGAAATTCACCCCTCCACTTT.

This chain uses TRBV9 with TRBJ2-3; D possibly corresponds to TRBD1 (5 bases). The CDR3 loop spans 13 amino acids. Looked up from germline, CDR1 is SGDLS and CDR2 is YYNGEE. V was pared by 6 bases and J by 4 bases, with 12 bases between. The CDR3 coding sequence is TGTGCCAGCAACGCACAGGCCGCAGATACGCAGTATTTT. Translating it yields CASNAQAADTQYF.

The chain uses TRBV4-2 and TRBJ1-2, with D uncertain. The CDR3 has 15 residues. CDR1 is LGHNA, CDR2 YNFKEQ, per germline. The V end was cut by 0 bases, the J end by 1 base, with 9 bases between. The CDR3 sequence: CASSQERAVNYGYTF. The DNA for the CDR3 is TGTGCCAGCAGCCAAGAGAGGGCGGTTAACTATGGCTACACCTTC.

CDR3 residues: CASETVGQGGYTF. CDR3 in DNA: TGTGCCAGCGAAACTGTTGGACAGGGCGGCTACACCTTC. This chain joins TRBV9 and TRBJ1-2, with 8 nucleotides matching TRBD1. CDR1 is SGDLS and CDR2 is YYNGEE in the germline V gene. After removal of 7 bases from V and 8 bases from J, the junction contained 10 bases not matched to a gene. The CDR3 consists of 13 residues.

V and J are TRBV2 and TRBJ2-2; D might be TRBD1 (7 bases). The V end lost 8 bases, the J end lost 7 bases, and 20 bases lay between the germline ends. Germline V gives CDR1 SNHLY, CDR2 FYNNEI. The CDR3 spans 15 residues. CDR3 sequence: CASVSSGGPNGELFF. CDR3 in DNA: TGTGCCAGCGTCTCTTCAGGGGGGCCAAACGGGGAGCTGTTTTTT. The full variable domain, completed using reference TRBV2 and TRBJ2-2, is EPEVTQTPSHQVTQMGQEVILRCVPISNHLYFYWYRQILGQKVEFLVSFYNNEISEKSEIFDDQFSVERPDGSNFTLKIRSTKLEDSAMYFCASVSSGGPNGELFFGEGSRLTVL.